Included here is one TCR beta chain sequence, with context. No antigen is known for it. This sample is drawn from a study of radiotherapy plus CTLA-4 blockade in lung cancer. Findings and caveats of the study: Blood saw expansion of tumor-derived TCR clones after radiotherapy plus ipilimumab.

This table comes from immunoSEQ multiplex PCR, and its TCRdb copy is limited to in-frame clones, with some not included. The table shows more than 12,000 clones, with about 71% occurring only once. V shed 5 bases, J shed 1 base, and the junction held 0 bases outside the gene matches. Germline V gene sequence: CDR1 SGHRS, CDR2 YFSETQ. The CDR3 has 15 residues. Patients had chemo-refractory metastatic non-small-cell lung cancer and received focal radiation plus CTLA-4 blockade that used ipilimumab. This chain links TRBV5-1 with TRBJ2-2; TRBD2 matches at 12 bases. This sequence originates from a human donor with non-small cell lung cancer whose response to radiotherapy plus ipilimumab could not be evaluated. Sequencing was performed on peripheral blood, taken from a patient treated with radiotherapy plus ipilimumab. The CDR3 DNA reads TGCGCCAGCAGACTAGCGGGGGGGAACACCGGGGAGCTGTTTTTT. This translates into CASRLAGGNTGELFF. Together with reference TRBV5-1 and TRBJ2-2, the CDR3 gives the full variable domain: KAGVTQTPRYLIKTRGQQVTLSCSPISGHRSVSWYQQTPGQGLQFLFEYFSETQRNKGNFPGRFSGRQFSNSRSEMNVSTLELGDSALYLCASRLAGGNTGELFFGEGSRLTVL.